This T cell receptor beta chain comes out of a study of vaccination effects on CD4 cells after COVID-19. Study-wide results and caveats: The study, lacking early post-infection timepoints, had few convalescent patients.

A roughly 11-day culture period preceded the isolation of CD4+ T cells. Cells had half their medium changed to IL-2 medium on days 3 and 7. This CDR3 comprises 17 residues. CDR1 is MDHEN, CDR2 SYDVKM, per germline. Trimming cost V 8 bases and J 1 base, with 21 bases left between them. As for this clone: Its antigen remains unidentified.

Using immunoSEQ multiplex PCR, the repertoire was profiled, and TCRdb retains in-frame clones only, with some absent. The sample lists tens of thousands of clones; 60% to 80% were seen once. The input for sequencing was CD4+ T cells from PBMCs cultured without peptide, taken before COVID-19 vaccination. The source is a human donor who received a COVID-19 vaccine. V is TRBV28 and J is TRBJ1-5, with D possibly being TRBD1 (5 bases). CDR3 sequence (DNA): TGTGCCAGCCGGATTGTGGATGGGGGTACGAGCAATCAGCCCCAGCATTTT. This codes for CASRIVDGGTSNQPQHF. The full variable domain, in which reference TRBV28 and TRBJ1-5 provide the parts outside the CDR3, is DVKVTQSSRYLVKRTGEKVFLECVQDMDHENMFWYRQDPGLGLRLIYFSYDVKMKEKGDIPEGYSVSREKKERFSLILESASTNQTSMYLCASRIVDGGTSNQPQHFGDGTRLSIL.